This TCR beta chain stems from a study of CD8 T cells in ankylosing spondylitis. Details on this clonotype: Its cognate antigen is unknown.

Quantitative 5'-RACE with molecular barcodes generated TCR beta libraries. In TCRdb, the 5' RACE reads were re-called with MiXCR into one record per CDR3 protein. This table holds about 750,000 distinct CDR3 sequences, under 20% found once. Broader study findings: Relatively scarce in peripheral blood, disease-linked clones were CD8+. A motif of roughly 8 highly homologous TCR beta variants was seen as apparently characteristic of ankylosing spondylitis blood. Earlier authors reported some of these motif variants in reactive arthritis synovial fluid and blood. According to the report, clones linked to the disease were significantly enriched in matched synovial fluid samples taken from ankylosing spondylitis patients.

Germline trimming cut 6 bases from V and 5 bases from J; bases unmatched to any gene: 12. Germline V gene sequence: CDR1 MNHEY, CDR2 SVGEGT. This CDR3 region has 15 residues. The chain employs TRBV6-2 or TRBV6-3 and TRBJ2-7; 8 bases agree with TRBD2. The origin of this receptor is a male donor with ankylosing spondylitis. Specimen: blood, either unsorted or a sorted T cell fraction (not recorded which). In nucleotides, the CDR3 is TGTGCCAGCAGACTACGAGCGGGAGCGGTCCACGAGCAGTACTTC. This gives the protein CASRLRAGAVHEQYF.